This passage covers 20 T cell receptor beta chains from one sample sequenced in a study of control samples from healthy donors and cancer patients. Assay used: immunoSEQ multiplex PCR; TCRdb lists only in-frame clones, some missing. The data contain under 85,000 clones, approximately 93% of them singletons. The sample comprised PBMCs. The receptors derive from a woman between 35 and 50 years old with lung cancer.

The gene calls are TRBV7-8 and TRBJ2-1; TRBD1 matches 8 bases. The J segment lost 4 bases and the V segment lost 7 bases, leaving 9 bases of the junction unmatched. Germline CDR1 SGHVS, CDR2 FQNEAQ. This CDR3 is built from 15 residues. The CDR3 loop reads CASTPTGQAYNEQFF. The CDR3 nucleotides are TGTGCCAGCACCCCGACGGGACAGGCATACAATGAGCAGTTCTTC.

The rearrangement joins TRBV6-5 to TRBJ2-4; either TRBD1 or TRBD2 may fit D (5 bases each). This CDR3 has 14 residues. Germline V gene sequence: CDR1 MNHEY, CDR2 SVGAGI. Trimming removed 6 bases at V and 11 bases at J, with 20 bases between. CDR3 bases: TGTGCCAGCAGCCCACCCGGGGACGTAGGCGTTCAGTACTTC. This translates into CASSPPGDVGVQYF.

The J gene is TRBJ1-5, the V gene TRBV18; tentatively, D is TRBD1 (5 bases). The CDR3 contains 16 residues. In germline, CDR1 is KGHSH, CDR2 LQKENI. V lost 2 bases and J 3 bases, leaving 14 bases between the germline ends. DNA of the CDR3: TGTGCCAGCTCACCATTCAGCCAGGGTAACAATCAGCCCCAGCATTTT. Amino acids: CASSPFSQGNNQPQHF.

The gene calls are TRBV27 and TRBJ2-7; D not certain. The germline gives CDR1 MNHEY, CDR2 SMNVEV (reference sequence). This CDR3 spans 15 amino acids. Trimming left V 5 bases short and J 3 bases short, with 17 bases between. The CDR3 protein is CASSRRPGLGYEQYF. The CDR3 nucleotides are TGTGCCAGCAGTCGCCGACCCGGGTTGGGCTACGAGCAGTACTTC.

The count of this clone is one. The chain combines TRBV5-1 with TRBJ2-7; tentatively, D is TRBD2 (5 bases). CDR3 length: 13 amino acids. Per the germline V gene, CDR1 is SGHRS and CDR2 is YFSETQ. Trimming took off 2 bases at V and 0 bases at J, with 6 bases between the two ends. The CDR3 DNA reads TGCGCCAGCAGCTTACGGGACTCCTACGAGCAGTACTTC. As protein: CASSLRDSYEQYF.

This clone counts as medium-sized (0.01 to 0.1%). V usage is TRBV2 and J usage is TRBJ2-7, with a tentative D call TRBD1 (6 bases). The CDR3 loop spans 15 amino acids. With 6 bases removed from V and 1 base from J, the gap between germline ends came to 16 bases. The germline gives CDR1 SNHLY, CDR2 FYNNEI. CDR3: CASSPDRLRSYEQYF. In nucleotides, the CDR3 is TGTGCCAGCAGCCCGGACAGACTCCGATCCTACGAGCAGTACTTC.

This chain joins TRBV27 and TRBJ2-7; D might be TRBD2 (7 bases). Germline-derived CDR1 and CDR2 are MNHEY and SMNVEV (reference sequence). V was pared by 5 bases and J by 7 bases, with 21 bases between. CDR3 size: 15 residues. CDR3 sequence (DNA): TGTGCCAGCAGTCCCGACTCGGGGGGACATGGGGAGCAGTACTTC. It specifies CASSPDSGGHGEQYF.

This CDR3 is CASSQPGYNQPQHF. In nucleotides, the CDR3 is TGCGCCAGCAGCCAACCGGGCTACAATCAGCCCCAGCATTTT. V and J are TRBV4-1 and TRBJ1-5; D unclear. The germline V and J ends were trimmed by 2 bases and 3 bases, with 8 bases remaining between them. This CDR3 is built from 14 residues. Germline V gene lookup returns CDR1 MGHRA and CDR2 YSYEKL.

The J gene is TRBJ2-1, the V gene TRBV7-2, with D unclear. Trimming removed 1 base at V and 0 bases at J, with 10 bases between. This CDR3 spans 16 amino acids. From germline, CDR1 is SGHTA and CDR2 FQGNSA. The CDR3 nucleotides read TGTGCCAGCAGCTTAGGGGTCGAATCCTCCTACAATGAGCAGTTCTTC. Translated, it gives CASSLGVESSYNEQFF.

CDR3 bases: TGCGCCAGCAGGAGGGACTCCCTCGGGGGCACAGATACGCAGTATTTT. It translates to CASRRDSLGGTDTQYF. The V gene is TRBV5-1, the J gene TRBJ2-3; tentative D call: TRBD2 (6 bases). CDR1 is SGHRS and CDR2 is YFSETQ in the germline V gene. The CDR3 covers 16 residues. Trimming stripped 5 bases from V and 1 base from J, with 17 bases between.

The chain combines TRBV6-6 with TRBJ1-2; D unclear. Trimming removed 0 bases from V and 8 bases from J, with 13 bases in between. Germline V gene lookup returns CDR1 MNHNY and CDR2 SVGAGI (reference sequence). The CDR3 loop spans 14 amino acids. The CDR3 protein is CASSYSAGPLGYTF. CDR3 sequence (DNA): TGTGCCAGCAGTTACTCGGCCGGACCGTTGGGCTACACCTTC.

This chain connects TRBV30 to TRBJ1-2; TRBD1 matches at 8 bases. Germline CDR1 GTSNPN, CDR2 SVGIG (reference sequence). This CDR3 has 14 residues. J lost 4 bases, V lost 0 bases, and 4 bases had no gene match. CDR3 sequence: CAWSVQGASYGYTF. CDR3 sequence (DNA): TGTGCCTGGAGTGTCCAGGGGGCGAGCTATGGCTACACCTTC.

The gene calls are TRBV5-1 and TRBJ2-7, with D possibly called TRBD1 or TRBD2 (5 bases each). Per germline, CDR1 SGHRS and CDR2 YFSETQ. V was shortened by 2 bases and J by 4 bases, with 7 bases between the two germline ends. This CDR3 spans 12 amino acids. The CDR3 DNA follows: TGCGCCAGCAGCTTTGGGGGATACGAGCAGTACTTC. This codes for CASSFGGYEQYF.

The chain is built from TRBV6-5 and TRBJ2-3; TRBD2 matches 7 bases. The CDR3 spans 14 residues. J lost 2 bases, V lost 7 bases, and 6 bases had no gene match. CDR1 is MNHEY, CDR2 SVGAGI, per germline. The CDR3 DNA follows: TGTGCCAGCAACTCGGGGGGAGCCACAGATACGCAGTATTTT. Its translation is CASNSGGATDTQYF.

The chain uses TRBV7-8 and TRBJ1-1, with no clear D. The germline V and J ends were trimmed by 5 bases and 0 bases, with 4 bases remaining between them. The CDR3 loop spans 12 amino acids. Germline-derived CDR1 and CDR2 are SGHVS and FQNEAQ. Here the CDR3 reads CASSGMNTEAFF. The CDR3 DNA reads as TGTGCCAGCAGCGGGATGAACACTGAAGCTTTCTTT.

The chain couples TRBV5-1 to TRBJ2-7, with D possibly being TRBD1 or TRBD2 (5 bases each). This CDR3 has 14 amino acids. Germline loops: CDR1 SGHRS, CDR2 YFSETQ. V lost 1 base and J 2 bases, leaving 10 bases between the germline ends. The CDR3, as DNA: TGCGCCAGCAGCTTGTCCCCGGGACCCTACGAGCAGTACTTC. Protein sequence: CASSLSPGPYEQYF.

This sequence joins TRBV3-1 (or the pseudogene TRBV3-2) and TRBJ1-2; D gene ambiguous. The CDR3 extends over 15 amino acids. Trimming cost V 0 bases and J 4 bases, with 12 bases left between them. Germline V gives CDR1 LGHDT, CDR2 YNNKEL (reference sequence). The CDR3 region is CASSQDDPESYGYTF. The CDR3 bases are TGTGCCAGCAGCCAAGATGATCCGGAATCCTATGGCTACACCTTC.

The rearrangement links TRBV25-1 to TRBJ2-1; no firm D call. The CDR3 runs to 12 residues. Germline V lookup: CDR1 MGHDK, CDR2 SYGVNS. V lost 2 bases and J 8 bases, leaving 7 bases between the germline ends. The CDR3 nucleotides read TGTGCCAGCAGTGAAGACCGCTATGAGCAGTTCTTC. It specifies CASSEDRYEQFF. The variable domain in full, completed from reference TRBV25-1 and TRBJ2-1, reads EADIYQTPRYLVIGTGKKITLECSQTMGHDKMYWYQQDPGMELHLIHYSYGVNSTEKGDLSSESTVSRIRTEHFPLTLESARPSHTSQYLCASSEDRYEQFFGPGTRLTVL.

The chain employs TRBV6-1 and TRBJ1-2; no clear D gene. Germline CDR1 MNHNS, CDR2 SASEGT. V lost 1 base and J 3 bases, leaving 12 bases between the germline ends. The CDR3 contains 15 residues. CDR3 in amino acids: CASSEVPFGDYGYTF. In nucleotides, the CDR3 is TGTGCCAGCAGTGAAGTCCCCTTCGGTGACTATGGCTACACCTTC.

The chain links TRBV5-6 to TRBJ1-2; no clear D. CDR3 length: 14 amino acids. Between the trimmed V and J ends, which lost 4 bases and 0 bases, there was a span of 10 bases. Germline V CDR1 and CDR2: SGHDT, YYEEEE. The CDR3, as DNA: TGTGCCAGCAGCCAGGTTGGGACTAACTATGGCTACACCTTC. Amino acids: CASSQVGTNYGYTF.